One sample yielded the 23 T cell receptor beta chains listed below, sequenced in a study of regulatory T cells in long-lasting Graves disease (dated by TCRdb to the early 2020s). Library preparation employed multiplex PCR. The reads were generated on an Illumina HiSeq 4000. To build TCR beta libraries, CDR3 regions were amplified by Arm-PCR using iRepertoire HTBI primers. TCRdb itself trimmed the public reads at Q25 with fastp, ran MiXCR and retained productive beta chains. Each CDR3 protein appears once, grouped with its most common genes and DNA. The sample contains fewer than 550,000 distinct CDR3 sequences, more than 15% of them found a single time. 20% to 25% of the sample comes from the top ten. The sample's time point, from its label and the paper: newly diagnosed GD, antithyroid drugs for less than 3 months. For both TCR sequencing and RNA sequencing, RNA was extracted from PBMCs using TRIzol.

The data were also submitted as part of a second study, on T cells in Graves' hyperthyroidism and ophthalmopathy.

The sequencing used peripheral blood mononuclear cells (PBMCs), collected at new diagnosis, from a patient treated with antithyroid drugs. The receptors here all came from a woman aged 35-65 years with Graves disease. Donor details come from another sample of the same person, matched by shared clones.

V usage is TRBV7-9 and J usage is TRBJ1-2; D uncertain. Per germline, CDR1 SEHNR and CDR2 FQNEAQ (reference sequence). This CDR3 comprises 15 residues. V lost 0 bases, J lost 1 base, and 9 bases lay in between. CDR3 sequence (DNA): TGTGCCAGCAGCTTAGCGTGGAGAGATAACTATGGCTACACCTTC. It yields the protein CASSLAWRDNYGYTF.

This clonotype was recorded a few times. V and J are TRBV2 and TRBJ1-2; 11 nucleotides match TRBD1. The CDR3 loop spans 17 amino acids. Germline trimming cut 0 bases from V and 7 bases from J; bases unmatched to any gene: 10. Germline V gene data show CDR1 as SNHLY and CDR2 as FYNNEI. CDR3 loop: CASSEAYGQGARTGYTF. CDR3 nucleotides: TGTGCCAGCAGTGAAGCGTATGGACAGGGGGCGCGGACTGGCTACACCTTC.

This chain links TRBV20-1 with TRBJ1-2; D gene ambiguous. CDR3 size: 16 residues. V shed 0 bases and J shed 0 bases, with 14 bases lying between them. The germline gives CDR1 DFQATT, CDR2 SNEGSKA (reference sequence). The CDR3 bases are TGCAGTGCTAGAGATCCCCTGAAGGAGCCTAACTATGGCTACACCTTC. The encoded protein is CSARDPLKEPNYGYTF.

This clonotype was picked up many times. CDR3 DNA sequence: TGTGCCAGCAGCACTCCCCAGGGGTCACCCCTCCACTTT. This translates into CASSTPQGSPLHF. The V and J genes are TRBV12-3 or TRBV12-4 and TRBJ1-6; possibly TRBD1 for D (6 bases). The V end was cut by 6 bases, the J end by 10 bases, with 13 bases between. CDR3 length: 13 residues.

This clonotype came up a few times. The J gene is TRBJ1-1, the V gene TRBV30; D is perhaps TRBD1 (5 bases). Per the germline V gene, CDR1 is GTSNPN and CDR2 is SVGIG (reference sequence). This CDR3 comprises 13 residues. V was trimmed by 5 bases and J by 1 base, leaving 11 bases between them. The CDR3 sequence is CAWGGHPNTEAFF. The CDR3 nucleotides read TGTGCCTGGGGCGGACACCCGAACACTGAAGCTTTCTTT.

This clonotype was seen a handful of times. V is TRBV20-1 and J is TRBJ1-5, with a weak D call TRBD1 (6 bases). This CDR3 is built from 14 residues. Germline CDR1 is DFQATT and CDR2 is SNEGSKA (reference sequence). Trimming took off 3 bases at V and 4 bases at J, with 13 bases between the two ends. CDR3 nucleotides: TGCAGTGCTAGTCCCGGACAGATAAATCAGCCCCAGCATTTT. This translates into CSASPGQINQPQHF.

This clonotype was observed at least ten times. This sequence joins TRBV24-1 and TRBJ2-2, with a possible D match to TRBD1 (6 bases). The V gene's germline CDR1 is KGHDR and CDR2 SFDVKD. CDR3 length: 17 amino acids. The V and J ends lost 4 bases and 4 bases respectively, with 18 bases between them. The CDR3 here is CATSDPDRSRGTGELFF. The CDR3 DNA is TGTGCCACCAGTGACCCTGACAGGAGTCGTGGCACCGGGGAGCTGTTTTTT.

This clonotype was counted at least ten times. The chain recombines TRBV12-3 or TRBV12-4 with TRBJ1-1; tentative D call: TRBD1 (5 bases). This CDR3 comprises 14 residues. Trimming cost V 7 bases and J 4 bases, with 16 bases left between them. CDR3 region: CASTPRPQGTEAFF. The CDR3 region has the DNA TGTGCCAGCACCCCCCGGCCCCAGGGCACTGAAGCTTTCTTT.

This clonotype turned up a few times. Mismatch with germline at one junction end may stem from a read error. The V gene is TRBV5-1, the J gene TRBJ2-7; D call uncertain. CDR1 and CDR2 (germline): SGHRS, YFSETQ. The CDR3 has 14 residues. In nucleotides, the CDR3 is TGCACCAGCAGCTTAGCAGGAGATCCTGGCGAGCAGTACTTC. It yields the protein CTSSLAGDPGEQYF.

This clonotype was recorded a few times. This may come from a read error, since a much larger clone is one base off. This chain links TRBV12-3 or TRBV12-4 with TRBJ2-1; D is uncertain. The CDR3 runs 13 residues. The CDR3 DNA follows: TGTGCCAGCAGTTTAGGGGCCTACAATGGGCAGTTCTTC. Translation gives CASSLGAYNGQFF.

This clonotype appeared many times. The chain combines TRBV6-1 with TRBJ1-6; 9 bases align to TRBD1. Germline CDR1 is MNHNS and CDR2 is SASEGT. The CDR3 covers 17 residues. The V gene end was trimmed by 4 bases and the J gene end by 0 bases; junction bases not matched to a gene: 4. The CDR3, as DNA: TGTGCCAGCAGTGCCGACAGGGGGAGCTCCTATAATTCACCCCTCCACTTT. This encodes CASSADRGSSYNSPLHF.

This clonotype has a count of ten or more. The chain uses TRBV6-1 and TRBJ1-1; D perhaps matches TRBD1 (5 bases). The CDR3 is made up of 15 amino acids. CDR1 is MNHNS and CDR2 is SASEGT in the germline V gene. Deletions cut 5 bases from V and 5 bases from J, with 18 bases between. In nucleotides, the CDR3 is TGTGCCAGCAGTCTCTGGGGCCAGACTGGGACTGAAGCTTTCTTT. Its protein product is CASSLWGQTGTEAFF.

Many counts were recorded for this clonotype. The rearrangement uses TRBV20-1 and TRBJ2-5; D is tentatively TRBD1 or TRBD2 (6 bases each). V was pared by 1 base and J by 5 bases, with 11 bases between. Germline V gene sequence: CDR1 DFQATT, CDR2 SNEGSKA (reference sequence). The CDR3 is 13 amino acids. The CDR3 spells CSARAGAGETQYF. CDR3 bases: TGCAGTGCTAGAGCAGGGGCGGGGGAGACCCAGTACTTC.

At least ten counts were recorded for this clonotype. The chain couples TRBV5-5 to TRBJ1-1, with D possibly TRBD1 on 6 matching bases. V dropped 6 bases and J dropped 2 bases, with 17 bases sitting between them. In germline, CDR1 is SGHKS, CDR2 YYEKEE (reference sequence). This CDR3 has 15 amino acids. The CDR3 protein is CASTLTTGINTEAFF. The CDR3 DNA reads TGTGCCAGCACCCTAACTACAGGGATAAACACTGAAGCTTTCTTT. Full variable domain (outside the CDR3, taken from reference TRBV5-5 and TRBJ1-1): DAGVTQSPTHLIKTRGQQVTLRCSPISGHKSVSWYQQVLGQGPQFIFQYYEKEERGRGNFPDRFSARQFPNYSSELNVNALLLGDSALYLCASTLTTGINTEAFFGQGTRLTVV.

The chain couples TRBV19 to TRBJ1-3; possible D gene TRBD1, 6 bases. Trimming removed 7 bases from V and 0 bases from J, with 19 bases in between. The CDR3 has 17 amino acids. Per the germline V gene, CDR1 is LNHDA and CDR2 is SQIVND (reference sequence). The DNA for the CDR3 is TGTGCCAGTACCCCCATCTGGACAGTCAGCTCTGGAAACACCATATATTTT. It is translated as CASTPIWTVSSGNTIYF.

In this sample, this clonotype turned up a few times. The chain has TRBV12-3 or TRBV12-4 and TRBJ1-2; TRBD1 might be the D (6 bases). This CDR3 has 17 residues. The germline V and J ends were trimmed by 5 bases and 4 bases, with 23 bases remaining between them. Here the CDR3 DNA reads TGTGCCAGCAGTGAGTACGAAGGGGGTAGTGTTCCCTATGGCTACACCTTC. Translating gives CASSEYEGGSVPYGYTF.

This clonotype has only a few counts. The chain uses TRBV15 and TRBJ2-3; D unresolved. V gave up 3 bases and J gave up 2 bases, with 9 bases separating them. This CDR3 has 14 residues. Germline values: CDR1 LNHNV, CDR2 YYDKDF (reference sequence). Here the CDR3 reads CATSRVDATDTQYF. The CDR3 bases are TGTGCCACCAGCAGGGTGGACGCCACAGATACGCAGTATTTT.

This clonotype was detected many times. V and J are TRBV12-3 or TRBV12-4 and TRBJ1-4, with 12 bases that match TRBD1. This CDR3 is built from 17 residues. The V and J ends lost 6 bases and 7 bases, in that order; junction bases with no gene match: 12. This CDR3 is CASRGPGQGAWSEKLFF. The CDR3 DNA is TGTGCCAGCAGGGGACCGGGACAGGGGGCGTGGAGTGAAAAACTGTTTTTT.

This clonotype was seen a handful of times. The chain carries TRBV3-1 and TRBJ1-5; D remains unclear. This CDR3 is built from 16 residues. Germline CDR1 reads LGHDT; CDR2 reads YNNKEL (reference sequence). Between the trimmed V and J ends, which lost 1 base and 1 base, there was a span of 11 bases. The CDR3 region is CASSQGWTASNQPQHF. Written as DNA, the CDR3 is TGTGCCAGCAGCCAAGGATGGACGGCAAGCAATCAGCCCCAGCATTTT. Based on the CDR3 plus reference TRBV3-1 and TRBJ1-5, the full variable domain is DTAVSQTPKYLVTQMGNDKSIKCEQNLGHDTMYWYKQDSKKFLKIMFSYNNKELIINETVPNRFSPKSPDKAHLNLHINSLELGDSAVYFCASSQGWTASNQPQHFGDGTRLSIL.

In its sample, this clonotype was seen many times. V is TRBV30 and J is TRBJ1-1; D may be TRBD1 (5 bases). This CDR3 spans 11 amino acids. V was clipped by 7 bases and J by 1 base, with 7 bases between them. Germline CDR1 GTSNPN, CDR2 SVGIG (reference sequence). The CDR3 DNA is TGTGCCTTACAGGCGAACACTGAAGCTTTCTTT. This gives the protein CALQANTEAFF.

This clonotype was counted ten times or more. The V gene is TRBV2, the J gene TRBJ2-5, with D hard to call. Germline CDR1 SNHLY, CDR2 FYNNEI. CDR3 length equals 13 residues. V was pared by 11 bases and J by 4 bases, with 17 bases between. As DNA, the CDR3 is TGTGCCGGGTCGGGTAGGGCCGGAGAGACCCAGTACTTC. Encoded protein: CAGSGRAGETQYF.

The sample holds many counts of this clonotype. DNA of the CDR3: TGTGCCAGCAGCACAGGGGGCTACGAGCAGTACTTC. Translating gives CASSTGGYEQYF. The genes are TRBV12-3 or TRBV12-4 and TRBJ2-7; 8 bases map to TRBD1. The CDR3 consists of 12 residues. J gave up 3 bases and V 6 bases, and 1 base lay outside the gene matches.

The genes are TRBV10-2 and TRBJ2-5, with D hard to call. This CDR3 has 12 residues. Germline V gives CDR1 WSHSY, CDR2 SAAADI. Deletions cut 6 bases from V and 2 bases from J, with 7 bases between. The CDR3, as DNA: TGCGCCAGCAGGGCCGGGCAAGAGACCCAGTACTTC. Translated: CASRAGQETQYF.